This T cell receptor (beta chain) was recorded in a study of PD-1 blockade in mismatch repair-deficient tumors. Study overall: Patients had 12 mismatch repair-deficient cancer types, all previously treated and progressing.

A note on this clone: Its antigen is as yet unknown.

Overall study findings and caveats: After pembrolizumab, tumor-resident clones rose rapidly, then generally contracted before radiologic responses.

PCR or immunohistochemistry showed mismatch repair deficiency in every enrolled patient. TCRs were sequenced from three patients responding to pembrolizumab. This table comes from immunoSEQ multiplex PCR, and its TCRdb copy is limited to in-frame clones, with some not included. This table has tens of thousands of clones, around 79% appearing once. The CDR3 loop spans 13 amino acids. CDR1 and CDR2 from the germline V gene are SGHNT and YYREEE (reference sequence). The V and J ends lost 2 bases and 7 bases respectively, with 10 bases between them. The chain has TRBV5-4 and TRBJ1-3; the D gene is possibly TRBD1 (5 bases). The sample was peripheral blood, taken 4 weeks after starting pembrolizumab. This receptor was obtained from an adult with mismatch repair-deficient cancer. Here the CDR3 reads CASSFGTSNTIYF. In DNA, the CDR3 is TGTGCCAGCAGCTTCGGGACTTCCAACACCATATATTTT.